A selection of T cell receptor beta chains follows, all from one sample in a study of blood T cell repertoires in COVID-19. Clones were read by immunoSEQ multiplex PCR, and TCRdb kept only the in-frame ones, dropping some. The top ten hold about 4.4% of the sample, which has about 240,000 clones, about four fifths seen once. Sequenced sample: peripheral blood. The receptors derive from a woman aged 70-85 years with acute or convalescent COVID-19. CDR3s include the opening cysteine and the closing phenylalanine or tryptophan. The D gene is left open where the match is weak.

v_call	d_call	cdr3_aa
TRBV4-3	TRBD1	CASSYATGGLNYGYTF
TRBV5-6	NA	CASSPDRRLYEQYF
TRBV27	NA	CASSSRASYGYTF
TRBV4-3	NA	CASSQDVGSYGYTF
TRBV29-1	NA	CSVGGSGYGYTF
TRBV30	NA	CAWAGTPYEQYF
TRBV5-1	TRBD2	CASSFNSGGLNEQFF
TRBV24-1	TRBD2	CATSDPRAGGTQYF
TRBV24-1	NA	CATSDADRSGANVLTF
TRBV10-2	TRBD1	CASSDTGEIYGYTF
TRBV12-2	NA	CASRPPLGAGGGNQPQHF
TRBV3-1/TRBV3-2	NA	CASSHIDRLSGNTIYF
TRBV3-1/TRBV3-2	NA	CASSSRQDLRPGYTF
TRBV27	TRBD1	CASSRKGQPWITHTDTQYF